This is a list of T cell receptor beta chains from one sample in a study of shared clonotypes between healthy human individuals. Measured with immunoSEQ multiplex PCR; TCRdb has only the in-frame clones, and not every one. The sample carries roughly 2 million clones, 95% recorded once. Sequencing was carried out using naive CD4+ T cells sorted from blood. These receptors were taken from a young man in good health. The CDR3 runs from the conserved cysteine through the conserved F or W. A D gene is named only where the DNA matches it firmly.

CDR3aa: CASSPPGALSSGNTIYF
CDR3nt: TGTGCCAGCTCACCACCAGGAGCGCTAAGCTCTGGAAACACCATATATTTT
v_gene: TRBV18
d_gene: -
j_gene: TRBJ1-3

CDR3aa: CASSYAKQHNEQFF
CDR3nt: TGTGCCAGCAGCTACGCAAAACAGCACAATGAGCAGTTCTTC
v_gene: TRBV7-8
d_gene: -
j_gene: TRBJ2-1

CDR3aa: CASRDGSNTGELFF
CDR3nt: TGCGCCAGTAGGGACGGCTCGAACACCGGGGAGCTGTTTTTT
v_gene: TRBV10-1
d_gene: -
j_gene: TRBJ2-2

CDR3aa: CASSDARPGEQYF
CDR3nt: TGTGCCAGCAGTGACGCCCGCCCCGGCGAGCAGTACTTC
v_gene: TRBV6-4
d_gene: -
j_gene: TRBJ2-7

CDR3aa: CASSERGQAPNTEAFF
CDR3nt: TGTGCCAGCAGTGAACGGGGACAGGCACCGAACACTGAAGCTTTCTTT
v_gene: TRBV6-1
d_gene: TRBD1
j_gene: TRBJ1-1

CDR3aa: CSVENNEQFF
CDR3nt: TGCAGCGTTGAGAACAATGAGCAGTTCTTC
v_gene: TRBV29-1
d_gene: -
j_gene: TRBJ2-1

CDR3aa: CASSLGYTTTYEQYF
CDR3nt: TGTGCCAGCAGCTTAGGGTACACAACAACCTACGAGCAGTACTTC
v_gene: TRBV7-2
d_gene: -
j_gene: TRBJ2-7

CDR3aa: CASRARTGGVETQYF
CDR3nt: TGTGCCAGCAGGGCCCGGACAGGGGGCGTCGAGACCCAGTACTTC
v_gene: TRBV7-3
d_gene: TRBD1
j_gene: TRBJ2-5

CDR3aa: CASTSGHLSSYEQYF
CDR3nt: TGTGCCAGCACCTCCGGACACTTGAGCTCCTACGAGCAGTACTTC
v_gene: TRBV28
d_gene: -
j_gene: TRBJ2-7

CDR3aa: CASSLLGSEQFF
CDR3nt: TGTGCCAGCAGTTTGTTGGGGAGTGAGCAGTTCTTC
v_gene: TRBV28
d_gene: -
j_gene: TRBJ2-1

CDR3aa: CASSAGLRNRAEAFF
CDR3nt: TGTGCCAGTAGTGCGGGCCTGAGGAACAGGGCAGAAGCTTTCTTT
v_gene: TRBV19
d_gene: -
j_gene: TRBJ1-1

CDR3aa: CASSLEGTHTDTQYF
CDR3nt: TGTGCCAGCAGCTTGGAAGGGACACACACAGATACGCAGTATTTT
v_gene: TRBV5-6
d_gene: -
j_gene: TRBJ2-3

CDR3aa: CASRVRGAVGETQYF
CDR3nt: TGTGCCAGCAGGGTGCGGGGGGCAGTCGGAGAGACCCAGTACTTC
v_gene: TRBV27
d_gene: TRBD2
j_gene: TRBJ2-5

CDR3aa: CASSLEWFSSYEQYF
CDR3nt: TGTGCCAGCAGCTTAGAGTGGTTTAGCTCCTACGAGCAGTACTTC
v_gene: TRBV7-2
d_gene: -
j_gene: TRBJ2-7